One TCR beta chain is described in this entry. The table lists this clone with a few counts. Its antigen is currently not known. A far larger clone is a single base away, which makes a read error likely. Other nucleotide sequences from this sample produce the same CDR3. The data were obtained in a study of shared clonotypes between healthy human individuals (dated by TCRdb to about 2020). In the study overall: A few men and a couple of women, aged 18 to 49 years, made up the cohort. To estimate repertoire size and how much clonotype sharing occurs between individuals, the study deeply sequenced the blood TCR repertoires of about five healthy adults. Different laboratories and diverse techniques were used to prepare libraries and sequence TCR repertoires, to increase sequencing depth and limit assay-specific biases. Between about 0.85 and 9.5 billion PBMCs per donor were obtained by leukapheresis.

Using the deep immunoSEQ assay, multiplex PCR amplified TCR CDR3 regions from genomic DNA. Genomic DNA extracted from each cell subset was distributed evenly over all wells of several immunoSEQ 96-well plates, and each plate served as one replicate. For unsorted PBMC, each replicate PCR was loaded with roughly 330 ng genomic DNA, equivalent to roughly 33,000 T cell genomes. Genomic DNA from unsorted PBMC was sequenced over ten immunoSEQ deep assay plates. Purified libraries were measured with a Qubit 3.0 fluorometer, size-checked on a Bioanalyzer 2100, and measured again with the KAPA Library Quantification kit. Every immunoSEQ 96-well plate was sequenced on a dedicated single-read 150-cycle Illumina NextSeq 550 flow cell. Per the source publication's procedure: Because the immunoSEQ output included only junctional sequences and no quality scores, the filtering could not be the same as the filtering used for full-length reads. To assign V/J genes and CDR3, sequences were annotated against IMGT germline references using PyIR, a Python wrapper for IgBLAST v1.9. Reads with weak V/J assignments (E-value above 1e-6), missing CDR3, stop codons, out-of-frame junctions, or ambiguous translated residues were removed. V3J clonotypes were defined as sequences sharing the same inferred V gene, J gene, and CDR3 amino acid sequence. Percentage overlap between repertoires was calculated by dividing the number of shared unique clonotypes by the size of the smaller repertoire. Richness of each repertoire was evaluated using RTK rarefaction, the Chao1 estimator, and Recon v2.1 estimates of unobserved clonotypes. Sourced from immuneACCESS, this table was stored by TCRdb with only in-frame sequences that have V and J called. A share of the clones is absent; for the studies checked, an unresolved V gene accounts for under half, and the remainder has no known explanation. That table supplies the V and J calls and clone size; D and trimming were determined from the DNA. In all, the sample holds roughly 500,000 clones, and roughly 80% of those were seen once. In total, the top ten clones hold approximately 12% of the sample.

The donors were healthy, HIV-negative adults who had no recently reported acute infections or vaccinations. Only Caucasian adults living in Nashville, Tennessee, USA were represented among the donors. For unsorted samples, about 90 million PBMCs were counted and genomic DNA was extracted with the QIAamp DNA Blood Mini kit. Blood was collected by leukapheresis, and PBMCs were isolated by Ficoll-Histopaque density gradient centrifugation and then cryopreserved in liquid nitrogen vapor phase. Study-level results and caveats: Pairwise subsampling indicated that sequencing depth was expected to affect the degree of clonotype sharing among donors. Because the study included a small number of donors, the genetic and exposure-history diversity represented was limited. Sampling was restricted to blood, and TCR repertoires in tissues likely differ from the TCR repertoires found in blood.

This TCR was recovered from a woman in her thirties or forties in good health. Some clones in this sample may be carry-over from other donors' samples. Sequencing used PBMCs.

This receptor carries the CDR3 CAWHIFSGNTIYF. The bases are TGTGCATGGCACATATTCTCTGGAAACACCATATATTTT. The chain is encoded by TRBV30 joined to TRBJ1-3; the D gene assignment is ambiguous. The CDR3 has 13 amino acids, counting the end cysteine and phenylalanine. Left in the record is the CDR3 DNA by itself, 39 bases read in frame from the first base. CDR1 and CDR2, looked up from the germline V gene (reference sequence), are GTSNPN and SVGIG.